Presented here are 27 T cell receptor beta chains from one specimen sequenced in a study of blood T cells in healthy people across ages. A second PCR, run for about 7 to 11 cycles, used a sample-barcoded 5' primer plus a J-beta primer mix. TCRdb recomputed calls from the 5' RACE reads with MiXCR, one row per CDR3 protein. Altogether about 1.4 million distinct CDR3 sequences are present, 55% to 75% being singletons, with the ten largest covering over 5%. Input material: blood. These receptors were taken from a man between 18 and 35 years old in good health.

The chain has TRBV15 and TRBJ2-3; weak D call: TRBD2 (6 bases). This CDR3 is 16 amino acids long. V was clipped by 4 bases and J by 2 bases, with 16 bases between them. Germline lookup yields CDR1 LNHNV and CDR2 YYDKDF (reference sequence). CDR3 residues: CATSKPPGGTTDTQYF. CDR3 DNA: TGTGCCACCAGCAAACCCCCCGGGGGTACCACAGATACGCAGTATTTT.

Only a few counts were recorded for this clonotype. The gene calls are TRBV27 and TRBJ2-7, with a weak D call TRBD2 (5 bases). Germline V gene data show CDR1 as MNHEY and CDR2 as SMNVEV (reference sequence). The CDR3 is 18 amino acids. V was cut by 0 bases and J by 0 bases, with 18 bases left in between. The CDR3 region is CASSLSPSDYGLSYEQYF. In nucleotides, the CDR3 is TGTGCCAGCAGTTTATCCCCCTCCGACTACGGGCTCTCCTACGAGCAGTACTTC.

The V and J genes are TRBV20-1 and TRBJ2-3; D gene unclear. The CDR3 is 16 residues long. Per the germline V gene, CDR1 is DFQATT and CDR2 is SNEGSKA (reference sequence). V was pared by 6 bases and J by 6 bases, with 25 bases between. DNA of the CDR3: TGCAGTGCCCCCCCCCGGACGGATGTCCCCTTGGATACGCAGTATTTT. As protein: CSAPPRTDVPLDTQYF.

The J gene is TRBJ2-1, the V gene TRBV29-1, with 9 nucleotides matching TRBD2. Germline V lookup: CDR1 SQVTM, CDR2 ANQGSEA. The CDR3 extends over 13 amino acids. With V trimmed by 8 bases and J by 4 bases, 6 bases remained unmatched. The CDR3: CSSRREGYNEQFF. DNA of the CDR3: TGCAGCTCCCGGCGGGAGGGTTACAATGAGCAGTTCTTC.

This clonotype was detected ten times or more. The chain employs TRBV4-2 and TRBJ1-1; 12 nucleotides align to TRBD1. The length of the CDR3 is 17 residues. Per the germline V gene, CDR1 is LGHNA and CDR2 is YNFKEQ. The junction had 7 bases not matched to a gene; V was cut back by 2 bases and J by 3 bases. The chain's CDR3 is CASSQQGQGAKDTEAFF. In nucleotides, the CDR3 is TGTGCCAGCAGCCAACAGGGACAGGGGGCAAAGGACACTGAAGCTTTCTTT.

Only a few counts were recorded for this clonotype. The chain uses TRBV9 and TRBJ2-5; tentatively, D is TRBD1 (5 bases). The J call may be faulty, since TRBJ2-1 better matches the DNA end. Germline CDR1 SGDLS, CDR2 YYNGEE. This CDR3 contains 11 residues. The CDR3 spells CASSARTTQFF. CDR3 coding DNA: TGTGCCAGCAGCGCAAGGACAACCCAGTTCTTC.

The sample holds many counts of this clonotype. Sequence at one end of the junction differs from germline and may be a read error. The genes are TRBV12-3 or TRBV12-4 and TRBJ2-5; 7 nucleotides align to TRBD1. The CDR3 runs to 13 residues. This CDR3 reads CASSLDREETQYF. As DNA, the CDR3 is TGTGCCAGCAGCTTAGACAGGGAAGAGACCCAGTACTTC.

J is TRBJ1-1 and V is TRBV20-1; D gene ambiguous. The CDR3 totals 11 residues. Between the trimmed V and J ends, which lost 0 bases and 7 bases, there was a span of 6 bases. CDR1 is DFQATT, CDR2 SNEGSKA, per germline (reference sequence). The DNA for the CDR3 is TGCAGTGCTAGAGAGGGTCGTGAAGCTTTCTTT. It specifies CSAREGREAFF.

In this sample, this clonotype turned up a few times. This chain joins TRBV6-2 or TRBV6-3 and TRBJ2-3; D ambiguous. V gave up 7 bases and J gave up 2 bases, with 7 bases separating them. Germline CDR1 is MNHEY and CDR2 is SVGEGT. The CDR3 has 12 amino acids. The CDR3 DNA follows: TGTGCCAGCAAAAGGGACACAGATACGCAGTATTTT. Its translation is CASKRDTDTQYF.

The genes are TRBV12-3 or TRBV12-4 and TRBJ1-5, with a tentative D call TRBD1 (6 bases). The CDR3 contains 16 residues. V shed 7 bases and J shed 3 bases, with 19 bases lying between them. In DNA, the CDR3 is TGTGCCAGCACTTCGCCCGAACAGGGACCCAATCAGCCCCAGCATTTT. Translation gives CASTSPEQGPNQPQHF.

The chain is built from TRBV4-3 and TRBJ2-7, with 11 bases lining up with TRBD1. This CDR3 comprises 16 residues. The V segment lost 3 bases and the J segment 2 bases; nucleotides outside the gene matches: 6. Germline V gene data show CDR1 as LGHNA and CDR2 as YSLEER. CDR3 region: CASSHFRDRGTYEQYF. As DNA, the CDR3 is TGCGCCAGCAGCCACTTCCGGGACAGGGGGACCTACGAGCAGTACTTC.

J is TRBJ2-5 and V is TRBV27; D is possibly TRBD1 or TRBD2 (7 bases each). This CDR3 comprises 14 residues. Between the trimmed V and J ends, which lost 5 bases and 5 bases, there was a span of 15 bases. The germline gives CDR1 MNHEY, CDR2 SMNVEV (reference sequence). CDR3 amino acids: CASSRQGGRETQYF. In DNA form, the CDR3 reads TGTGCCAGCAGTCGGCAGGGGGGGAGGGAGACCCAGTACTTC.

This chain uses TRBV7-9 with TRBJ1-1; D might be TRBD1 (5 bases). This CDR3 contains 13 residues. The ends were cut back, 6 bases at V and 4 bases at J, with 12 bases in the middle. Germline V gene lookup returns CDR1 SEHNR and CDR2 FQNEAQ (reference sequence). The CDR3, as DNA: TGTGCCAGCAGTAATGGGGACGGCACTGAAGCTTTCTTT. Protein sequence: CASSNGDGTEAFF.

The chain combines TRBV7-2 with TRBJ2-2; D unresolved. The V gene lost 2 bases and the J gene lost 7 bases, with 11 bases spanning the gap. This CDR3 has 14 amino acids. The germline gives CDR1 SGHTA, CDR2 FQGNSA. The CDR3 is CASSLSKGHGELFF. Here the CDR3 DNA reads TGTGCCAGCAGCTTATCAAAGGGCCACGGGGAGCTGTTTTTT.

Only one count was recorded for this clonotype. The CDR3: CASTLGGGQDTQYF. In DNA, the CDR3 is TGTGCCAGCACCCTCGGGGGGGGTCAAGATACGCAGTATTTT. This chain connects TRBV3-1 to TRBJ2-3; 8 nucleotides match TRBD2. Germline V gene data show CDR1 as LGHDT and CDR2 as YNNKEL (reference sequence). V was pared by 7 bases and J by 5 bases, with 8 bases of the junction left unmatched. The CDR3 length is 14 residues.

The chain has TRBV28 and TRBJ2-7, with 7 bases lining up with TRBD2. J lost 1 base, V lost 5 bases, and 2 bases had no gene match. Germline lookup yields CDR1 MDHEN and CDR2 SYDVKM. The CDR3 sequence is 13 residues long. CDR3 in DNA: TGTGCCAGCAGTGTACTAGCGTCCTACGAGCAGTACTTC. Protein product: CASSVLASYEQYF.

The V and J genes are TRBV20-1 and TRBJ2-7, with 11 bases fitting TRBD2. The DNA end is more similar to TRBJ2-5, so the J call may be wrong. CDR1 is DFQATT and CDR2 is SNEGSKA in the germline V gene (reference sequence). The CDR3 runs to 15 residues. In DNA form, the CDR3 reads TGCAGTGCTAGAGACCCCACTAGCGGGAGAGAGACCCAGTACTTC. This gives the protein CSARDPTSGRETQYF.

The chain combines TRBV4-2 with TRBJ2-7; 10 positions match TRBD2. J gave up 2 bases and V 0 bases, and 10 bases lay outside the gene matches. The CDR3 is 18 amino acids. Germline V gene lookup returns CDR1 LGHNA and CDR2 YNFKEQ. The CDR3 loop is CASSQEASGSALTYEQYF. The CDR3 nucleotides read TGTGCCAGCAGCCAAGAGGCTAGCGGGAGCGCCCTTACCTACGAGCAGTACTTC.

The rearrangement uses TRBV12-3 or TRBV12-4 and TRBJ2-5, with TRBD1 matching 9 bases. V was pared by 1 base and J by 7 bases, with 10 bases of the junction left unmatched. The CDR3 length is 16 residues. The CDR3 coding sequence is TGTGCCAGCAGTTTAGTCTCCGGACAGGGGTCGAGGACCCAGTACTTC. Encoded protein: CASSLVSGQGSRTQYF.

This clonotype was counted a few times. J is TRBJ1-1 and V is TRBV3-1; TRBD1 might be the D (5 bases). The V gene lost 6 bases and the J gene lost 5 bases, with 22 bases spanning the gap. Germline lookup yields CDR1 LGHDT and CDR2 YNNKEL (reference sequence). This CDR3 contains 16 residues. The DNA for the CDR3 is TGTGCCAGCAGGTACGACTCGGCTGGCGGGGCAACTGAAGCTTTCTTT. Its protein product is CASRYDSAGGATEAFF.

DNA of the CDR3: TGTGCCAGCAGTTCCCGGGACATGTCGGCAGAGACCCAGTACTTC. Amino acids: CASSSRDMSAETQYF. The rearrangement uses TRBV6-6 and TRBJ2-5; weak D call: TRBD1 (6 bases). V was pared by 4 bases and J by 4 bases, with 16 bases between. The CDR3 contains 15 residues. Germline CDR1 and CDR2: MNHNY and SVGAGI (reference sequence).

This chain links TRBV5-1 with TRBJ1-6; D may be TRBD1 (5 bases). This CDR3 comprises 15 residues. Germline V gene data show CDR1 as SGHRS and CDR2 as YFSETQ. Deletions cut 3 bases from V and 4 bases from J, with 11 bases between. The CDR3 bases are TGCGCCAGCAGCTGGGGGAGCGATTATAATTCACCCCTCCACTTT. The encoded protein is CASSWGSDYNSPLHF.

This clonotype was found once. This sequence joins TRBV6-5 and TRBJ2-5; TRBD1 might be the D (5 bases). The J call may not be correct, given that the DNA end is closer to TRBJ2-4. The germline V gene encodes CDR1 MNHEY and CDR2 SVGAGI. This CDR3 has 17 residues. This CDR3 reads CASSYSYEGAYGNIQYF. The CDR3 nucleotides are TGTGCCAGCAGTTACTCTTACGAAGGGGCGTACGGTAACATTCAGTACTTC.

This clonotype appeared a few times. J is TRBJ2-7 and V is TRBV7-9; maybe TRBD1 (5 bases). This CDR3 comprises 15 residues. V was trimmed by 5 bases and J by 1 base, leaving 15 bases between them. Per germline, CDR1 SEHNR and CDR2 FQNEAQ (reference sequence). The CDR3 protein is CASSIGHLSSYEQYF. The CDR3, as DNA: TGTGCCAGCAGCATCGGACACCTCAGTTCCTACGAGCAGTACTTC.

The chain combines TRBV12-3 or TRBV12-4 with TRBJ1-1; D may be TRBD1 (6 bases). This CDR3 is 13 amino acids long. Trimming left V 6 bases short and J 4 bases short, with 12 bases between. This chain's CDR3 is CASRSQGSTEAFF. The CDR3 DNA is TGTGCCAGCAGATCGCAGGGGAGCACTGAAGCTTTCTTT.

The chain employs TRBV28 and TRBJ2-1; 8 positions match TRBD1. Germline CDR1 MDHEN, CDR2 SYDVKM. The CDR3 runs 14 residues. V was pared by 3 bases and J by 9 bases, with 7 bases of the junction left unmatched. CDR3 nucleotides: TGTGCCAGCAGTTTGGGACAGGCAGTTGGTGAGCAGTTCTTC. Translated, it gives CASSLGQAVGEQFF.

The chain links TRBV10-2 to TRBJ1-4; tentative D call: TRBD1 (5 bases). V lost 3 bases to trimming and J lost 2 bases, with 7 bases between them. The CDR3 covers 14 residues. Germline V lookup: CDR1 WSHSY, CDR2 SAAADI. The CDR3 loop reads CASSDGGTNEKLFF. The CDR3 coding sequence is TGCGCCAGCAGTGATGGGGGTACTAATGAAAAACTGTTTTTT.